Each of the 7 T cell receptor beta chains below was sequenced from the same sample in a study of shared clonotypes between healthy human individuals. Method: immunoSEQ multiplex PCR; TCRdb's copy keeps in-frame clones and lacks some. The sample lists 1.4 million to 1.5 million clones, roughly 96% seen once, with roughly 1.2% in the top ten. What was sequenced was naive CD4+ T cells sorted from blood. The subset here: CD45RA+ positively selected. The receptors were gathered from a man aged 25 to 45 in good health.

The DNA for the CDR3 is TGCGCCAGCAGCCAAGGGGCTAGCGGGGACAATGAGCAGTTCTTC. It translates to CASSQGASGDNEQFF. The chain joins TRBV4-3 to TRBJ2-1; 9 nucleotides match TRBD2. The J segment lost 5 bases and the V segment lost 1 base, leaving 3 bases of the junction unmatched. This CDR3 is 15 amino acids long. Germline assignment: CDR1 LGHNA and CDR2 YSLEER.

The chain combines TRBV28 with TRBJ2-2, with D hard to call. Looked up from germline, CDR1 is MDHEN and CDR2 is SYDVKM. There are 13 residues in the CDR3. With 6 bases removed from V and 2 bases from J, the gap between germline ends came to 7 bases. The CDR3 loop reads CASRKGNTGELFF. The CDR3 nucleotides are TGTGCCAGCAGGAAAGGCAACACCGGGGAGCTGTTTTTT.

The gene calls are TRBV7-9 and TRBJ2-1; 9 nucleotides agree with TRBD2. The CDR3 runs 16 residues. Unmatched junction bases numbered 15, after V lost 6 bases and J lost 9 bases. The germline CDR1 and CDR2 sequences are SEHNR and FQNEAQ (reference sequence). CDR3 in DNA: TGTGCCAGCAGATCCGGGACTAGCAACTCGTTCGGTGAGCAGTTCTTC. Translation gives CASRSGTSNSFGEQFF.

The rearrangement links TRBV2 to TRBJ2-7; possibly TRBD2 for D (5 bases). CDR1 SNHLY and CDR2 FYNNEI come from the germline V gene. The V end was cut by 7 bases, the J end by 2 bases, with 15 bases between. There are 14 residues in the CDR3. CDR3 DNA sequence: TGTGCCAGCACGGGCGGGTCCCTGACCTACGAGCAGTACTTC. Amino acids: CASTGGSLTYEQYF.

This clone has only one observation. CDR3 region: CASSESGRGDNEQFF. The CDR3 DNA sequence: TGTGCCAGCAGTGAAAGCGGGAGAGGGGACAATGAGCAGTTCTTC. The gene calls are TRBV9 and TRBJ2-1; TRBD2 matches 8 bases. The trim removed 5 bases at V and 5 bases at J, leaving 9 bases unmatched. Germline CDR1 reads SGDLS; CDR2 reads YYNGEE. This CDR3 region has 15 residues.

The rearrangement links TRBV5-3 to TRBJ2-1; TRBD2 agrees at 7 bases. TRBV5-3 is filed as an ORF, its function uncertain. The CDR3 is 16 residues long. The junction had 9 bases not matched to a gene; V was cut back by 2 bases and J by 4 bases. This chain's CDR3 is CARSFIREDQYNEQFF. The CDR3 DNA follows: TGTGCCAGAAGCTTCATCCGGGAGGATCAATACAATGAGCAGTTCTTC.

J is TRBJ2-1 and V is TRBV7-2; D may be TRBD2 (6 bases). V was cut by 5 bases and J by 2 bases, with 13 bases left in between. The CDR3 consists of 15 residues. Germline loops: CDR1 SGHTA, CDR2 FQGNSA. CDR3 nucleotides: TGTGCCAGCAGCGCCCTTTGGGAGGCCTACAATGAGCAGTTCTTC. Translating it yields CASSALWEAYNEQFF.